These 16 T cell receptor beta chains came from one sample sequenced in a study of response to subunit inactivated influenza vaccine (dated 2018 in TCRdb). Library creation used RT-PCR. The reads were generated on an Illumina HiSeq 2500. Starting from the raw public reads, TCRdb applied fastp trimming at Q25, assembled clones with MiXCR and retained in-frame beta chains. Each record represents a unique CDR3 protein, reported with the most common genes and DNA among its rows. Counted in this sample were about 800,000 distinct CDR3 sequences; approximately 22% of them appeared once. Roughly 10% of the sample rests with the top ten. The specimen was PBMCs from blood, collected about 5 days after vaccination. These receptor sequences come from a man aged 50-59 years who received an inactivated influenza vaccine. Donor details come from another sample of the same person, matched by shared clones.

This clonotype has more than one count but fewer than ten. The chain links TRBV4-1 to TRBJ2-1; no reliable D call. Trimming shortened V by 4 bases and J by 0 bases, and 10 bases separated the two germline ends. CDR3 length: 15 amino acids. Germline V gene data show CDR1 as MGHRA and CDR2 as YSYEKL. The CDR3 sequence is CASSLSYSSYNEQFF. The DNA for the CDR3 is TGCGCCAGCAGCCTCTCCTACAGCTCCTACAATGAGCAGTTCTTC.

This clonotype was seen a few times. The J gene is TRBJ2-5, the V gene TRBV5-1; a weak D match, TRBD1 (5 bases). CDR1 SGHRS and CDR2 YFSETQ come from the germline V gene. Trimming stripped 5 bases from V and 3 bases from J, with 23 bases between. There are 17 residues in the CDR3. In DNA form, the CDR3 reads TGCGCCAGCAGTCCCAACCCCTTTTCCAGGGCTAAAGAGACCCAGTACTTC. This encodes CASSPNPFSRAKETQYF. Using reference TRBV5-1 and TRBJ2-5 for the parts outside the CDR3, the full variable domain is KAGVTQTPRYLIKTRGQQVTLSCSPISGHRSVSWYQQTPGQGLQFLFEYFSETQRNKGNFPGRFSGRQFSNSRSEMNVSTLELGDSALYLCASSPNPFSRAKETQYFGPGTRLLVL.

The gene calls are TRBV7-2 and TRBJ1-2; a possible D gene is TRBD1 (6 bases). The CDR3 runs 14 residues. V lost 3 bases, J lost 2 bases, and 10 bases lay in between. Germline loops: CDR1 SGHTA, CDR2 FQGNSA. CDR3 DNA sequence: TGTGCCAGCAGCTTCACAACAGGGAACTATGGCTACACCTTC. Its protein is CASSFTTGNYGYTF.

This chain connects TRBV4-2 to TRBJ2-1, with TRBD2 matching over 7 bases. J lost 10 bases, V lost 2 bases, and 11 bases had no gene match. The CDR3 covers 15 residues. Per germline, CDR1 LGHNA and CDR2 YNFKEQ. The CDR3: CASSQPGLPAREQFF. As DNA, the CDR3 is TGTGCCAGCAGCCAACCGGGACTACCAGCGAGGGAGCAGTTCTTC.

The chain joins TRBV18 to TRBJ2-3; D remains ambiguous. Per germline, CDR1 KGHSH and CDR2 LQKENI. The CDR3 sequence is 15 residues long. The ends were cut back, 3 bases at V and 4 bases at J, with 14 bases in the middle. Here the CDR3 reads CASSPSLQGPDTQYF. As DNA, the CDR3 is TGTGCCAGCTCACCCTCACTGCAAGGCCCAGATACGCAGTATTTT.

V gene TRBV5-1 combines with J gene TRBJ2-5; no definite D call. Looked up from germline, CDR1 is SGHRS and CDR2 is YFSETQ. The CDR3 is made up of 14 amino acids. Trimming left V 4 bases short and J 4 bases short, with 14 bases between. CDR3 amino acids: CASSHDTSPETQYF. The CDR3 region has the DNA TGCGCCAGCAGCCATGACACGTCCCCAGAGACCCAGTACTTC. Complete variable domain (other parts from reference TRBV5-1 and TRBJ2-5): KAGVTQTPRYLIKTRGQQVTLSCSPISGHRSVSWYQQTPGQGLQFLFEYFSETQRNKGNFPGRFSGRQFSNSRSEMNVSTLELGDSALYLCASSHDTSPETQYFGPGTRLLVL.

A few counts support this clonotype. The gene calls are TRBV5-1 and TRBJ2-1; 14 nucleotides align to TRBD2. Germline V lookup: CDR1 SGHRS, CDR2 YFSETQ. The CDR3 is 15 residues long. V trimming: 4 bases; J trimming: 7 bases; junction bases outside the gene matches: 4. This CDR3 reads CASSRRLAGGNEQFF. CDR3 nucleotides: TGCGCCAGCAGCAGGAGACTAGCGGGGGGGAATGAGCAGTTCTTC. Complete variable domain (other parts from reference TRBV5-1 and TRBJ2-1): KAGVTQTPRYLIKTRGQQVTLSCSPISGHRSVSWYQQTPGQGLQFLFEYFSETQRNKGNFPGRFSGRQFSNSRSEMNVSTLELGDSALYLCASSRRLAGGNEQFFGPGTRLTVL.

V and J are TRBV4-2 and TRBJ2-3, with 7 nucleotides matching TRBD1. V lost 0 bases and J lost 4; bases outside the gene matches: 4. The CDR3 runs 15 residues. Germline CDR1 and CDR2: LGHNA and YNFKEQ. Written as DNA, the CDR3 is TGTGCCAGCAGCCAAGATTCGGGGACAGCAGATACGCAGTATTTT. Translation gives CASSQDSGTADTQYF.

This clonotype was observed a handful of times. This chain links TRBV7-8 with TRBJ1-1; D uncertain. CDR3 length equals 15 residues. Germline CDR1 and CDR2: SGHVS and FQNEAQ. V was cut by 1 base and J by 0 bases, with 9 bases left in between. For the CDR3, the DNA is TGTGCCAGCAGCTTAGAGAGAGCAATGAACACTGAAGCTTTCTTT. Protein sequence: CASSLERAMNTEAFF.

The gene calls are TRBV7-9 and TRBJ1-1, with D tentatively TRBD1 (6 bases). V lost 5 bases and J 2 bases, leaving 12 bases between the germline ends. The CDR3 is 14 amino acids. Per germline, CDR1 SEHNR and CDR2 FQNEAQ (reference sequence). The CDR3 sequence is CASSPGTFNTEAFF. CDR3 nucleotides: TGTGCCAGCAGCCCAGGGACATTCAACACTGAAGCTTTCTTT.

V and J are TRBV7-2 and TRBJ2-2; 14 bases agree with TRBD2. CDR1 and CDR2 from the germline V gene are SGHTA and FQGNSA. With 0 bases clipped from V and 4 bases from J, the junction kept 4 bases outside the gene matches. CDR3 length equals 18 residues. The CDR3, as DNA: TGTGCCAGCAGCTTAGCGACTAGCGGGAGGGGGAGCACCGGGGAGCTGTTTTTT. Translated, it gives CASSLATSGRGSTGELFF. The full variable domain, rest sourced from reference TRBV7-2 and TRBJ2-2, is GAGVSQSPSNKVTEKGKDVELRCDPISGHTALYWYRQSLGQGLEFLIYFQGNSAPDKSGLPSDRFSAERTGGSVSTLTIQRTQQEDSAVYLCASSLATSGRGSTGELFFGEGSRLTVL.

This clonotype was observed a handful of times. In DNA, the CDR3 is TGTGCCAGCTCGACTATGAGCGGCGATGAGCAGTTCTTC. Amino acids: CASSTMSGDEQFF. The gene calls are TRBV18 and TRBJ2-1, with D possibly matching TRBD2 (5 bases). Trimming removed 6 bases at V and 8 bases at J, with 14 bases between. The CDR3 sequence is 13 residues long. Germline CDR1 and CDR2: KGHSH and LQKENI.

The V gene is TRBV29-1, the J gene TRBJ2-1; 9 positions agree with TRBD2. The CDR3 runs 14 residues. The V gene's germline CDR1 is SQVTM and CDR2 ANQGSEA. Trimming cost V 0 bases and J 5 bases; bases outside gene matches: 2. This CDR3 reads CSVEDRLADNEQFF. The CDR3 nucleotides read TGCAGCGTTGAAGATCGACTAGCGGACAATGAGCAGTTCTTC.

This clonotype was detected only a few times. The chain employs TRBV6-1 and TRBJ2-1, with no clear D. The CDR3 runs to 17 residues. Per germline, CDR1 MNHNS and CDR2 SASEGT. With 4 bases removed from V and 0 bases from J, the gap between germline ends came to 16 bases. In nucleotides, the CDR3 is TGTGCCAGCAGTGCGCAACCCCTGGTCGGCTCCTACAATGAGCAGTTCTTC. It is translated as CASSAQPLVGSYNEQFF.

The chain uses TRBV12-3 or TRBV12-4 and TRBJ2-5; perhaps TRBD2 as D (6 bases). Trimming took 0 bases from V and 4 from J, leaving 15 bases between them. CDR3 size: 16 residues. CDR3 coding DNA: TGTGCCAGCAGTTTAGCGTCCAGCGGGCCCCGAGAGACCCAGTACTTC. Amino acids: CASSLASSGPRETQYF.

CDR3 bases: TGTGCCAGCAGCTTAGCGCGGGGCCAAGGGTACGAGCAGTACTTC. Translated: CASSLARGQGYEQYF. The chain is built from TRBV7-2 and TRBJ2-7, with D perhaps TRBD2 (6 bases). The germline CDR1 and CDR2 sequences are SGHTA and FQGNSA. CDR3 size: 15 residues. Trimming took 0 bases from V and 4 from J, leaving 13 bases between them.